The clone carrying this TCR beta chain was detected many times. These data come from a study of PD-L1 blockade in urothelial cancer. Deletions cut 5 bases from V and 4 bases from J, with 12 bases between. Germline lookup yields CDR1 SNHLY and CDR2 FYNNEI. The CDR3 is made up of 14 amino acids. Spike-ins of synthetic TCR analog templates went into each PCR. Assay used: immunoSEQ multiplex PCR; TCRdb lists only in-frame clones, some missing. The table includes some 63,000 clones, roughly 76% detected once. Regarding time point: pretreatment peripheral blood. V is TRBV2 and J is TRBJ1-3; D may be TRBD1 (6 bases). The receptor was derived from a man between 65 and 85 years old with urothelial cancer. This specimen was PBMCs, taken around atezolizumab (anti-PD-L1) treatment. CDR3: CASSSQGIGNTIYF. The CDR3 DNA follows: TGTGCCAGCAGTTCACAGGGAATCGGAAACACCATATATTTT.